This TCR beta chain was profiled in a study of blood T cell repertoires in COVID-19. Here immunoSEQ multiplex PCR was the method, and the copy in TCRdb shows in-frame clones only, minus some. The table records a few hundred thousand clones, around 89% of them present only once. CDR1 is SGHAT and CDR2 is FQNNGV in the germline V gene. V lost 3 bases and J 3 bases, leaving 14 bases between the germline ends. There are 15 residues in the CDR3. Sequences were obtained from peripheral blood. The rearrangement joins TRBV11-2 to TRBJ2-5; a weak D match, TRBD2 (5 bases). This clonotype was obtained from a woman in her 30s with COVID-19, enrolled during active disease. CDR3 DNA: TGTGCCAGCAGCTTTTTTGTGGGAGTAGAAGAGACCCAGTACTTC. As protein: CASSFFVGVEETQYF.